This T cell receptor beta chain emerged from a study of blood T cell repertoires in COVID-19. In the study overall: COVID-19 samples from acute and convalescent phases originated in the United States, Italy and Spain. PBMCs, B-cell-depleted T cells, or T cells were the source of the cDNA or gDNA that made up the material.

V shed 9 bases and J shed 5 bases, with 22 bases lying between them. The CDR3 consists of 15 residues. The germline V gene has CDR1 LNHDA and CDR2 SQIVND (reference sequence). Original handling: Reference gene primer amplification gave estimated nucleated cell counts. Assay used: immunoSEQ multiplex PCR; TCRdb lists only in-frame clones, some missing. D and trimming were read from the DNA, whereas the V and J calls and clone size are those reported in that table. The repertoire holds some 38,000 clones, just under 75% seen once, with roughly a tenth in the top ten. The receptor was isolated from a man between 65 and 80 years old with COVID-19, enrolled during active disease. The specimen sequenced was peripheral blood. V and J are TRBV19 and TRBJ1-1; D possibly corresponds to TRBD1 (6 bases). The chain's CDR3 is CASQRQDGVQTEAFF. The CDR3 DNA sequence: TGTGCCAGCCAAAGACAGGATGGGGTTCAGACTGAAGCTTTCTTT.